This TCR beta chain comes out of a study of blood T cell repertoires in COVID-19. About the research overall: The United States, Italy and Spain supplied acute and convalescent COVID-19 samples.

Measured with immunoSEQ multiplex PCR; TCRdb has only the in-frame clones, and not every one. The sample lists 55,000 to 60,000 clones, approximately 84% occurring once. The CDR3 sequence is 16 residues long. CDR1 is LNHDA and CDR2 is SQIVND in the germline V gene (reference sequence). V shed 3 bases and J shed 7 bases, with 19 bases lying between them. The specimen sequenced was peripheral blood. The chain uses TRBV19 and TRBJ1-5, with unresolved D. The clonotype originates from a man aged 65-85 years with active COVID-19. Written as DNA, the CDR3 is TGTGCCAGTAGTATCTTGCTTGCGGCAGCGGGGCAGCCCCAGCATTTT. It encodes CASSILLAAAGQPQHF.